This record looks at one TCR beta chain sequence and its context. Antigen specificity is unknown. The record originates from a study of lymphopenia after photon versus proton radiotherapy. Study findings and constraints: Photon-treated patients lost naive T cells and TCR diversity; proton-treated stayed stable.

The repertoire was sequenced with immunoSEQ multiplex PCR; TCRdb's copy has only in-frame clones and lacks some. The profile shows 75,000 to 95,000 clones, around four fifths of them singletons. This CDR3 comprises 15 residues. J gave up 7 bases and V 4 bases, and 7 bases lay outside the gene matches. CDR1 and CDR2 (germline): SGHAT, FQNNGV. This material consisted of peripheral blood, taken from a patient treated with proton-based radiotherapy. The gene calls are TRBV11-2 and TRBJ1-2, with TRBD1 matching 12 bases. This receptor was obtained from a man in his 60s with pancreatic cancer. This CDR3 is CASSSQGQGASGYTF. The CDR3 DNA is TGTGCCAGCAGCTCCCAGGGACAGGGGGCTAGTGGCTACACCTTC.